This T cell receptor beta chain was observed in a study of shared clonotypes between healthy human individuals. Study-wide results and limits: Around 5% was the fraction of naive CD4 clonotypes found shared across several donors. Sorted-subset sequencing was shown by rarefaction to be incomplete despite large depth.

Assay execution took place at the deep level. Sequenced by immunoSEQ multiplex PCR; TCRdb stores in-frame clones only, minus some. The repertoire holds millions of clones, 90% to 95% seen once, with around 0.14% in the top ten. Looked up from germline, CDR1 is SGHNT and CDR2 is YYREEE (reference sequence). The CDR3 is 15 residues long. This clone came up once. Its target is not known. J is TRBJ2-5 and V is TRBV5-4; 9 nucleotides line up with TRBD1. The J call is uncertain, as TRBJ2-7 better fits the DNA end. The sample taken for sequencing was naive CD4+ T cells sorted from blood. As for subset: CD45RA+ positively selected. This sequence was found in a man aged 18 to 29 in good health. This chain's CDR3 is CASSLGGTGTYEQYF. In nucleotides, the CDR3 is TGTGCCAGCAGCTTGGGAGGGACAGGGACCTACGAGCAGTACTTC.